Below, 5 T cell receptor beta chains from the same sample are listed, as sequenced in a study of patients and donors after allogeneic stem cell transplantation. MiXCR, run by TCRdb on the RT-PCR reads, gives a single entry per CDR3 protein. Of about 960,000 distinct CDR3 sequences in the sample, under 20% are singletons; the top ten hold around 6%. What was sequenced was blood, either unsorted or a sorted T cell fraction (not recorded which). These receptors were taken from a human donor who was either an allogeneic HSCT recipient or a stem cell or donor lymphocyte infusion donor (not recorded which). It is not recorded whose cells these are; they may come from a transplant donor.

J is TRBJ2-1 and V is TRBV9, with 10 bases aligning to TRBD2. CDR1 is SGDLS, CDR2 YYNGEE, per germline. The CDR3 contains 15 residues. V shed 1 base, J shed 9 bases, and the junction held 7 bases outside the gene matches. The CDR3 spells CASSVLAGESGEQFF. The CDR3 bases are TGTGCCAGCAGCGTACTAGCGGGGGAATCGGGTGAGCAGTTCTTC. Combining the CDR3 with reference TRBV9 and TRBJ2-1 gives the whole variable domain DSGVTQTPKHLITATGQRVTLRCSPRSGDLSVYWYQQSLDQGLQFLIQYYNGEERAKGNILERFSAQQFPDLHSELNLSSLELGDSALYFCASSVLAGESGEQFFGPGTRLTVL.

This clonotype was seen many times. V and J are TRBV7-9 and TRBJ2-1; D is unresolved. Trimming cost V 5 bases and J 4 bases, with 6 bases left between them. This CDR3 has 12 residues. Germline CDR1 SEHNR, CDR2 FQNEAQ (reference sequence). The CDR3 reads CASSPRYNEQFF. For the CDR3, the DNA is TGTGCCAGCAGCCCAAGGTACAATGAGCAGTTCTTC.

This chain uses TRBV12-3 or TRBV12-4 with TRBJ1-3; no definite D call. Trimming took off 5 bases at V and 5 bases at J, with 10 bases between the two ends. The CDR3 is made up of 13 amino acids. CDR3 sequence: CASSLRSRNTIYF. Here the CDR3 DNA reads TGTGCCAGCAGTCTGCGTTCCAGAAACACCATATATTTT.

The V call is TRBV10-2, the J call TRBJ2-6, with D uncertain. Germline values: CDR1 WSHSY, CDR2 SAAADI. Deletions cut 0 bases from V and 4 bases from J, with 7 bases between. The CDR3 is 15 residues long. CDR3 sequence: CASSESRNGANVLTF. The CDR3 DNA reads TGCGCCAGCAGTGAGTCGAGGAACGGGGCCAACGTCCTGACTTTC.

This clonotype was detected a few times. This chain uses TRBV19 with TRBJ2-3; 7 bases agree with TRBD2. This CDR3 spans 15 amino acids. Losses at the gene ends were 3 bases for V and 4 bases for J; bases not matched to a gene: 7. Germline V gene lookup returns CDR1 LNHDA and CDR2 SQIVND (reference sequence). CDR3 residues: CASSMWEGRADTQYF. CDR3 bases: TGTGCCAGTAGTATGTGGGAGGGCCGCGCAGATACGCAGTATTTT.